This T cell receptor (beta chain) was recorded in a study of vaccination and CD4 T cells after COVID-19. Study in general: The authors used overlapping spike peptides from SARS-CoV-2, HCoV-NL63, HCoV-OC43 and HCoV-229E to stimulate cells. The control cultures got either a CEFX pool, an HIV-1 Nef pool, or no peptide at all. Study findings and constraints: For convalescent patients, a median 86.3% of reactive clones surfaced exclusively after vaccination.

As for treatment: approximately nine-day PBMC culture with coronavirus spike peptide pools or control peptides (ViraFEST assay). From the unexposed donor, CD4+ T cells were collected ahead of the COVID-19 pandemic (2011-2018). PBMCs, plated at around 1.9 million per well, were grown in the presence of roughly 9.2 IU/ml IL-2 and around 10 ug/ml peptide pools. Comments on this clonotype: Its target is unknown.

Oncomine TCR Beta short-read sequencing was applied to DNA from cultured CD4+ T cells. MiXCR, run by TCRdb on the PCR reads, gives a single entry per CDR3 protein. Of some 5,900 distinct CDR3 sequences in the sample, roughly 34% were seen once. V lost 1 base to trimming and J lost 10 bases; unmatched junction nucleotides: 13. This CDR3 is 17 amino acids long. Germline CDR1 and CDR2: SGHVS and FNYEAQ. This sequence was found in a human donor in good health. The V and J genes are TRBV7-6 and TRBJ1-4, with 9 bases identical to TRBD1. The sequencing sample was made of CD4+ T cells from blood, cultured in vitro. The CDR3 region is CASSLGAKGTGSPKLFF. CDR3 sequence (DNA): TGTGCCAGCAGCTTAGGGGCCAAAGGGACAGGGAGCCCAAAACTGTTTTTT.